This T cell receptor beta chain was captured by sequencing in a study of blood T cells in healthy people across ages. Per the germline V gene, CDR1 is SGHNT and CDR2 is YYREEE (reference sequence). This CDR3 is built from 14 residues. With 3 bases clipped from V and 3 bases from J, the junction kept 3 bases outside the gene matches. Sample-barcoded 5' priming and a J-beta primer mix drove a second PCR of roughly 6 to 12 cycles. TCRdb independently ran MiXCR on the 5' RACE reads; one entry per CDR3 protein. The repertoire consists of 1.5 million to 2 million distinct CDR3 sequences, with roughly a third occurring once and the leading ten covering roughly 12%.

This receptor was obtained from a woman in her thirties in good health. The specimen was blood. The rearrangement links TRBV5-4 to TRBJ2-5; 9 nucleotides line up with TRBD2. CDR3 in amino acids: CASSSQRGEETQYF. CDR3 coding DNA: TGTGCCAGCAGCTCCCAGCGGGGGGAAGAGACCCAGTACTTC.